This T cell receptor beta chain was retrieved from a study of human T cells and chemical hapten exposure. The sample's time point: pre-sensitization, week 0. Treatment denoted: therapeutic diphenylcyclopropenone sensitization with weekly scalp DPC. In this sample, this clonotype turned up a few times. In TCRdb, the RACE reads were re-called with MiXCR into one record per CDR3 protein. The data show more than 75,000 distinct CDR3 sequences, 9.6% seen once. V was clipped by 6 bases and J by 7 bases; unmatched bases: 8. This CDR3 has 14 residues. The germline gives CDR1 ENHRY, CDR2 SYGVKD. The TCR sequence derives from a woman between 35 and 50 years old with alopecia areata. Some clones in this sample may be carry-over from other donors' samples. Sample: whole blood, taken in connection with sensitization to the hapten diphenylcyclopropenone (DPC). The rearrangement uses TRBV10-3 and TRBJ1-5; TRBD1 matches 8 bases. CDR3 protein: CAISAQGAGQPQHF. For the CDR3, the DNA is TGTGCCATCAGCGCTCAGGGGGCAGGGCAGCCCCAGCATTTT.